This entry is about one T cell receptor beta chain. Its antigen is currently unknown. The data belong to a study of cytomegalovirus exposure and HLA in healthy donors. Looking at the study overall: The same platform used for the roughly 650 first-cohort repertoires was also used for the 120 or so validation repertoires, as a later analysis reported.

The repertoire was sequenced with immunoSEQ multiplex PCR; TCRdb's copy has only in-frame clones and lacks some. The repertoire includes 130,000 or so clones, roughly 90% of them detected once, and about 2.1% sits in the top ten. General study points: The study flagged about 150 TCR beta chains as cytomegalovirus-associated.

Germline values: CDR1 GTSNPN, CDR2 SVGIG (reference sequence). The CDR3 extends over 13 amino acids. Deletions cut 1 base from V and 10 bases from J, with 14 bases between. J is TRBJ2-1 and V is TRBV30; TRBD1 is a possible D gene (5 bases). The receptor was isolated from a woman aged 18-35 years in good health and CMV-seronegative. The specimen was PBMCs. The CDR3 DNA reads as TGTGCCTGGAGTGCAGGGTCCCCCGGGGAGCAGTTCTTC. Its translation is CAWSAGSPGEQFF.